A selection of T cell receptor beta chains follows, all from one sample in a study of blood T cell repertoires in COVID-19. TCRdb's copy holds only in-frame clones and misses some; the assay was immunoSEQ multiplex PCR. Of approximately 66,000 clones listed, 87% are singletons. The sequenced sample consisted of peripheral blood. These receptors came from a man aged 55 to 70 with acute or convalescent COVID-19. The CDR3 runs from the conserved cysteine through the conserved F or W. The D gene is left open where the match is weak. Rows give clone size only sometimes, using once, few, many, or a class for an expanded clone.

CDR3 protein	CDR3 DNA	D gene	clone size	CDR3 length	V gene	J gene
CASSVGVSTEAFF	TGTGCCAGCAGTGTCGGTGTTTCCACTGAAGCTTTCTTT	.	.	13	TRBV2	TRBJ1-1
CASGGQPPSPLHF	TGTGCCAGCGGGGGACAGCCGCCTTCACCCCTCCACTTT	TRBD1	once	13	TRBV25-1	TRBJ1-6
CASSLPGANYGYTF	TGTGCCAGCAGCCTCCCTGGGGCAAACTATGGCTACACCTTC	.	once	14	TRBV5-4	TRBJ1-2
CAARSVRSTEAFF	TGTGCCGCCCGCAGTGTGAGGAGCACTGAAGCTTTCTTT	.	.	13	TRBV19	TRBJ1-1
CASSQDWEGGTEAFF	TGCGCCAGCAGCCAAGATTGGGAGGGTGGGACTGAAGCTTTCTTT	.	few	15	TRBV4-3	TRBJ1-1
CASSPNSGGPETQYF	TGTGCCAGCTCACCAAATTCAGGGGGTCCGGAGACCCAGTACTTC	TRBD1	.	15	TRBV18	TRBJ2-5
CASSYLGSGNQPQHF	TGTGCCAGCAGTTACCTGGGGAGCGGCAATCAGCCCCAGCATTTT	.	.	15	TRBV6-6	TRBJ1-5
CASSLTGEAEAFF	TGTGCCAGCAGTTTAACAGGGGAAGCTGAAGCTTTCTTT	TRBD1	.	13	TRBV6-2/TRBV6-3	TRBJ1-1
CASSQEGPLTEAFF	TGTGCCAGCAGCCAGGAGGGACCTTTGACTGAAGCTTTCTTT	.	.	14	TRBV3-1/TRBV3-2	TRBJ1-1
CASSLFPRGQGGGNTIYF	TGTGCCAGCAGCTTATTTCCGAGGGGGCAGGGAGGAGGAAACACCATATATTTT	TRBD1	once	18	TRBV7-2	TRBJ1-3
CASSDTLQGAGYNEQFF	TGTGCCAGCAGTGACACCCTACAGGGGGCGGGATACAATGAGCAGTTCTTC	TRBD1	.	17	TRBV6-4	TRBJ2-1
CASSAEGTYSNQPQHF	TGTGCCAGCAGTGCGGAAGGGACATATAGCAATCAGCCCCAGCATTTT	.	.	16	TRBV27	TRBJ1-5
CASSLRGGLRYHWPQHF	TGCGCCAGCAGCTTGAGGGGGGGACTCCGATATCATTGGCCCCAGCATTTT	.	once	17	TRBV5-1	TRBJ1-5
CASSLNEGAQRGGETEAFF	TGCGCCAGCAGCTTGAATGAGGGGGCGCAGAGAGGAGGTGAAACTGAAGCTTTCTTT	TRBD1	.	19	TRBV5-1	TRBJ1-1
CASGGDSFYNEQFF	TGTGCCTCCGGGGGGGACAGCTTTTACAATGAGCAGTTCTTC	.	.	14	TRBV7-2	TRBJ2-1
CASRSGLTRRSGELFF	TGCGCCAGCAGGTCGGGACTGACCCGGAGGTCCGGGGAGCTGTTTTTT	.	.	16	TRBV10-2	TRBJ2-2
CASSYYGVNYGYTF	TGTGCCAGCAGTTACTACGGGGTTAACTATGGCTACACCTTC	.	.	14	TRBV6-2/TRBV6-3	TRBJ1-2
CASSEQGLRGTEAFF	TGTGCCAGTAGTGAACAGGGCCTCAGGGGCACTGAAGCTTTCTTT	.	.	15	TRBV19	TRBJ1-1
CSVTGQAQGETQYF	TGCAGCGTGACAGGACAGGCCCAGGGAGAGACCCAGTACTTC	TRBD1	.	14	TRBV29-1	TRBJ2-5
CASSLGSGQETQYF	TGTGCCAGCAGTTTGGGTAGCGGGCAAGAGACCCAGTACTTC	TRBD2	.	14	TRBV27	TRBJ2-5
CASSGQGKTEAFF	TGTGCCAGCAGCGGACAGGGAAAAACTGAAGCTTTCTTT	TRBD1	.	13	TRBV3-1/TRBV3-2	TRBJ1-1
CASSLGTAGGTYNEQFF	TGTGCCAGCAGTTTGGGGACAGCGGGGGGCACCTACAATGAGCAGTTCTTC	TRBD2	.	17	TRBV6-2/TRBV6-3	TRBJ2-1
CASSGGQGANGYTF	TGCGCCAGCAGTGGGGGACAGGGGGCTAACGGCTACACCTTC	TRBD1	.	14	TRBV10-2	TRBJ1-2
CASSLSDRGDEKLFF	TGTGCCAGCAGCTTATCGGACAGGGGGGATGAAAAACTGTTTTTT	TRBD1	.	15	TRBV13	TRBJ1-4
CAWSVQYRGTEAFF	TGTGCCTGGAGTGTACAATACAGGGGGACTGAAGCTTTCTTT	TRBD1	.	14	TRBV30	TRBJ1-1
CASSPSSAESEAFF	TGTGCCAGCAGCCCAAGTTCCGCGGAGTCTGAAGCTTTCTTT	.	.	14	TRBV6-5	TRBJ1-1
CASSPNLGERETQYF	TGTGCCAGCAGCCCGAACCTCGGAGAGAGGGAGACCCAGTACTTC	.	.	15	TRBV7-9	TRBJ2-5
CASKWPGETQYF	TGTGCCAGCAAGTGGCCTGGAGAGACCCAGTACTTC	.	few	12	TRBV7-6	TRBJ2-5
CASSSRALQGYEQFF	TGTGCCAGCAGCTCTAGAGCTCTACAGGGGTATGAGCAGTTCTTC	TRBD1	.	15	TRBV5-4	TRBJ2-1
CASSSIGQAQETQYF	TGCGCCAGCAGTAGTATAGGACAGGCTCAAGAGACCCAGTACTTC	TRBD1	once	15	TRBV5-1	TRBJ2-5
CASSITSSQGAEQFF	TGTGCCAGCAGCATCACTAGCTCACAAGGTGCCGAGCAGTTCTTC	.	.	15	TRBV9	TRBJ2-1
CASSPRTSSNSYNEQFF	TGCGCCAGCAGCCCGAGGACTAGTTCAAACTCCTACAATGAGCAGTTCTTC	TRBD2	.	17	TRBV4-1	TRBJ2-1
CASSPGVKYGYTF	TGTGCCAGCAGTCCCGGGGTAAAGTATGGCTACACCTTC	.	.	13	TRBV28	TRBJ1-2
CASKGAGTGELFF	TGTGCCAGCAAAGGGGCAGGGACCGGGGAGCTGTTTTTT	.	.	13	TRBV9	TRBJ2-2
CASSVLGEGYGYTF	TGTGCCAGCAGCGTGCTGGGGGAGGGCTATGGCTACACCTTC	.	few	14	TRBV9	TRBJ1-2
CASSSRPQQGDTIYF	TGTGCCAGCAGCTCCCGCCCCCAACAGGGGGACACCATATATTTT	TRBD1	.	15	TRBV7-2	TRBJ1-3
CAIREGQTNTEAFF	TGTGCCATCAGGGAGGGACAGACGAACACTGAAGCTTTCTTT	TRBD1	.	14	TRBV10-3	TRBJ1-1
CASSRNSGGQETQYF	TGTGCCAGCAGTCGCAATAGCGGGGGGCAAGAGACCCAGTACTTC	TRBD2	.	15	TRBV7-2	TRBJ2-5
CASREGGTGVPYEQYF	TGTGCCAGCAGGGAAGGCGGGACAGGGGTTCCCTACGAGCAGTACTTC	TRBD1	.	16	TRBV6-1	TRBJ2-7
CASNREGGAVEKLFF	TGTGCCAGCAACCGGGAGGGGGGCGCTGTCGAAAAACTGTTTTTT	.	few	15	TRBV11-3	TRBJ1-4
CAWSVRSNQPQHF	TGTGCCTGGAGTGTGAGGAGCAATCAGCCCCAGCATTTT	.	.	13	TRBV30	TRBJ1-5
CASSYRNGQGADGYTF	TGTGCCAGCAGTTACCGAAACGGACAGGGGGCGGATGGCTACACCTTC	TRBD1	.	16	TRBV6-2/TRBV6-3	TRBJ1-2
CASSYSGSASRAFF	TGTGCCAGCAGTTACTCCGGGAGCGCATCCCGAGCTTTCTTT	.	once	14	TRBV6-5	TRBJ1-1
CASSTGAAGWQETQYF	TGTGCCAGTAGTACTGGGGCGGCAGGGTGGCAAGAGACCCAGTACTTC	.	.	16	TRBV19	TRBJ2-5